The following is a TCR beta chain sequence with its context. Its antigen is currently unknown. The data belong to a study of blood T cells in healthy people across ages. General study findings and limits: Higher diversity and more naive CD4+ cells were features of long-lived donors, compared to aged donors.

Primers used in a second PCR of roughly 7 to 12 cycles were a sample-barcoded 5' primer and a J-beta primer mix. Using its own MiXCR run on the 5' RACE reads, TCRdb lists one record per CDR3 protein. Among over a million distinct CDR3 sequences listed, approximately 42% were seen once. V lost 0 bases, J lost 3 bases, and 5 bases stayed unmatched. Germline values: CDR1 DFQATT, CDR2 SNEGSKA (reference sequence). The length of the CDR3 is 15 residues. The individuals who served as donors were healthy Caucasians living in Russia, aged about 6 to 100. The TCR comes from a woman aged 18-35 years in good health. The chain carries TRBV20-1 and TRBJ2-1; 7 positions agree with TRBD1. Sequenced: blood. The CDR3 here is CSARDLGTDYNEQFF. The CDR3 bases are TGCAGTGCTAGAGATTTGGGGACAGACTACAATGAGCAGTTCTTC.